A selection of T cell receptor beta chains follows, all from one sample in a study of blood T cell repertoires in COVID-19. Clones were read by immunoSEQ multiplex PCR, and TCRdb kept only the in-frame ones, dropping some. The sample contains about 670,000 clones, more than 80% of which appear only once. Sequenced material: peripheral blood. The source is a woman younger than 35 with acute or convalescent COVID-19. The CDR3 runs from the conserved cysteine through the conserved F or W. A D gene is named only where the DNA matches it firmly. Expanded clones are given a class, and other clones once, few, many or no size at all.

size	D	V	J	CDR3	DNA
-	TRBD1	TRBV24-1	TRBJ2-2	CATSDPDRDTGELFF	TGTGCCACCAGTGATCCGGACAGGGACACCGGGGAGCTGTTTTTT
-	TRBD1	TRBV28	TRBJ1-2	CASSPRQGRGYTF	TGTGCCAGCAGTCCCCGACAGGGAAGGGGCTACACCTTC
-	-	TRBV19	TRBJ1-1	CASSIEGAMNTEAFF	TGTGCCAGTAGTATAGAGGGAGCCATGAACACTGAAGCTTTCTTT
-	-	TRBV27	TRBJ1-2	CATLGSNYGYTF	TGTGCCACCCTAGGCTCTAACTATGGCTACACCTTC
-	TRBD2	TRBV19	TRBJ2-7	CASSTGAGGFSYEQYF	TGTGCCAGTAGTACCGGAGCGGGGGGTTTCTCCTACGAGCAGTACTTC
once	-	TRBV6-6	TRBJ1-5	CASSRVVSGVGGNQPQHF	TGTGCCAGCAGTCGGGTCGTCTCAGGGGTGGGCGGCAATCAGCCCCAGCATTTT
-	TRBD1	TRBV7-2	TRBJ1-2	CASGEGQGAYGYTF	TGTGCCAGCGGCGAGGGACAGGGGGCCTATGGCTACACCTTC
-	-	TRBV19	TRBJ1-3	CASSIGDSSGNTIYF	TGTGCCAGTAGTATCGGGGACTCCTCTGGAAACACCATATATTTT
-	-	TRBV30	TRBJ1-3	CAGPGSGNTIYF	TGTGCCGGCCCGGGCTCTGGAAACACCATATATTTT
-	TRBD1	TRBV13	TRBJ1-5	CASSLATGEGNQPQHF	TGTGCCAGCAGCTTAGCAACAGGGGAGGGCAATCAGCCCCAGCATTTT
-	-	TRBV30	TRBJ1-1	CAWSVPRRDVGVNTEAFF	TGTGCCTGGAGTGTTCCCAGGCGCGACGTCGGCGTGAACACTGAAGCTTTCTTT
once	-	TRBV7-6	TRBJ2-7	CASSPLEQYF	TGTGCCAGCAGCCCCCTAGAGCAGTACTTC
-	TRBD1	TRBV2	TRBJ1-1	CASSGGQGGSEAFF	TGTGCCAGCAGTGGGGGACAGGGCGGCTCCGAAGCTTTCTTT
-	-	TRBV18	TRBJ1-2	CASSPDRRTLNYGYTF	TGTGCCAGCTCCCCAGACAGGAGAACCTTAAACTATGGCTACACCTTC
-	-	TRBV29-1	TRBJ1-3	CSVVTVTAISGNTIYF	TGCAGCGTGGTAACAGTGACAGCTATCTCTGGAAACACCATATATTTT
once	-	TRBV6-6	TRBJ2-5	CASSYPQQETQYF	TGTGCCAGCAGTTACCCTCAGCAAGAGACCCAGTACTTC
-	-	TRBV5-4	TRBJ2-1	CASSLYQGAEQFF	TGTGCCAGCAGCTTGTATCAGGGCGCTGAGCAGTTCTTC
once	TRBD1	TRBV9	TRBJ2-7	CASSVGDRGTYEQYF	TGTGCCAGCAGCGTAGGGGACAGGGGGACCTACGAGCAGTACTTC
few	TRBD1	TRBV7-9	TRBJ1-6	CASRGQGHSPLHF	TGTGCCAGCCGCGGACAGGGACATTCACCCCTCCACTTT
once	-	TRBV18	TRBJ1-2	CASSPDSLYGYTF	TGTGCCAGCTCACCCGACAGCCTCTATGGCTACACCTTC
-	-	TRBV21-1	TRBJ1-5	CAPPADTDSNQPQHF	TGTGCCCCCCCGGCGGACACCGATAGCAATCAGCCCCAGCATTTT
-	-	TRBV2	TRBJ1-5	CASTGQFGGSQPQHF	TGTGCCAGCACCGGACAGTTCGGCGGTAGTCAGCCCCAGCATTTT
-	-	TRBV29-1	TRBJ1-1	CSVVHQNTEAFF	TGCAGCGTTGTACATCAGAACACTGAAGCTTTCTTT
-	-	TRBV4-3	TRBJ1-6	CASSQRLASNSPLHF	TGCGCCAGCAGCCAAAGGCTAGCCTCTAATTCACCCCTCCACTTT
-	-	TRBV3-1/TRBV3-2	TRBJ1-2	CASSPLGANYGYTF	TGTGCCAGCAGCCCTCTCGGGGCTAACTATGGCTACACCTTC
-	TRBD1	TRBV30	TRBJ1-3	CAWDITGGGSGNTIYF	TGTGCCTGGGATATTACAGGGGGCGGCTCTGGAAACACCATATATTTT
-	-	TRBV6-2/TRBV6-3	TRBJ1-1	CASSFDRNTEAFF	TGTGCCAGCAGTTTTGACAGGAACACTGAAGCTTTCTTT
-	-	TRBV30	TRBJ1-1	CAWGEFLRAPGEPEAFF	TGTGCCTGGGGAGAGTTTCTCCGGGCTCCCGGGGAACCTGAAGCTTTCTTT
-	-	TRBV18	TRBJ2-3	CASSPRRGTDTQYF	TGTGCCAGCTCACCCCGCCGAGGCACAGATACGCAGTATTTT